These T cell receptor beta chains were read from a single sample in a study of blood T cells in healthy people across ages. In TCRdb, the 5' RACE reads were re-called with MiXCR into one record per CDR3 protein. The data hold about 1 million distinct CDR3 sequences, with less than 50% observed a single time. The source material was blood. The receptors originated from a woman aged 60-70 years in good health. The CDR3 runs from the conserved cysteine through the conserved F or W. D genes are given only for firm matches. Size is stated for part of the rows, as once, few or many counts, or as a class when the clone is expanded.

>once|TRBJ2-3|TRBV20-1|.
TGCAGTGACCGACCTCCGAGCACAGATACGCAGTATTTT
CSDRPPSTDTQYF
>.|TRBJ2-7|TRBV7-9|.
TGTGCCAGCAGCTCCCGCAGGACTAACTACGAGCAGTACTTC
CASSSRRTNYEQYF
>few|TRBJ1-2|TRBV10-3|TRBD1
TGTGCCATCAGTGTGGACAGGTCGCAATATGGCTACACCTTC
CAISVDRSQYGYTF
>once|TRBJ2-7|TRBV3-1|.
TGTGCCAGCAGCAACTACCGGTACACCTACGAGCAGTACTTC
CASSNYRYTYEQYF
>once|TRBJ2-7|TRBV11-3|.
TGTGCCAGCAGCTTAGGACCGTCGACGGGAGAGACCCGGTACTTC
CASSLGPSTGETRYF
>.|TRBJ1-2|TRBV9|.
TGTGCCAGCAGCGTAGAAGTAAGGACGGACTACACCTTC
CASSVEVRTDYTF
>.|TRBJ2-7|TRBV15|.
TGTGCCACCAGCAGAGATCTTAATCGGAGGCCCGGCGGGCAGTACTTC
CATSRDLNRRPGGQYF
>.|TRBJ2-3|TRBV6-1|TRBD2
TGTGCCAGCAGTGGCGGCGTACGGCTAGCGGGGAACACAGATACGCAGTATTTT
CASSGGVRLAGNTDTQYF
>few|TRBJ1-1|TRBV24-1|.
TGTGCCACCAGTGTTGGGGGAACTGAAGCTTTCTTT
CATSVGGTEAFF
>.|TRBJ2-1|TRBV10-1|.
TGCGCCAGCAGTTCCGCGGGGCGCAGTGGCAATGAGCAGTTCTTC
CASSSAGRSGNEQFF
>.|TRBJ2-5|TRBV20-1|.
TGCAGTGCTAGAGACGGACGGGCCCTAGAGACCCAGTACTTC
CSARDGRALETQYF
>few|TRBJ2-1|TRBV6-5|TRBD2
TGTGCCAGCAGTTACGGACTTGGTAGCGGGAGCCTCTCCTACAATGAGCAGTTCTTC
CASSYGLGSGSLSYNEQFF
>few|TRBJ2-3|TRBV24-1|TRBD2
TGTGCCACCAGCTCAGGAGCGGGACCAGCAGATACGCAGTATTTT
CATSSGAGPADTQYF
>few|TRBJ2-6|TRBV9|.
TGTGCCAGCACCCGTAGGGGGGCCAACGTCCTGACTTTC
CASTRRGANVLTF
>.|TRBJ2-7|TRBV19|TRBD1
TGTGCCAGTAGTACGGGCGGACAGGGAACGGTCTACGAGCAGTACTTC
CASSTGGQGTVYEQYF
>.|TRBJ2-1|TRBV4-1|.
TGCGCCAGCAGCCGAGAACGGTTCTCCTACAATGAGCAGTTCTTC
CASSRERFSYNEQFF
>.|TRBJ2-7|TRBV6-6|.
TGTGCCAGCAGGCCAACGGACGCCCGGGAGCAGTACTTC
CASRPTDAREQYF
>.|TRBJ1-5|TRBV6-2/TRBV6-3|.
TGTGCCAGCAGTTTCACCCTTAACAGGGCAGCCCAGCATTTT
CASSFTLNRAAQHF
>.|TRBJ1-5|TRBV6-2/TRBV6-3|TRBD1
TGTGCCAGCAGTACCGGGACAGGGGGTTTGCTATACCATCAGCCCCAGCATTTT
CASSTGTGGLLYHQPQHF
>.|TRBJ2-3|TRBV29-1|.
TGCAGCGTTCTGTCAGATACGCAGTATTTT
CSVLSDTQYF
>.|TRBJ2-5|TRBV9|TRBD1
TGTGCCAGCAGCGCGGAGGACAGGGGCCAAGAGACCCAGTACTTC
CASSAEDRGQETQYF
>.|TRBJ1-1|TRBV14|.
TGTGCCAGCAGCCAAGCCATCTTGAACACTGAAGCTTTCTTT
CASSQAILNTEAFF
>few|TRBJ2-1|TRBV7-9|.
TGTGCCAGCAGCCCGATGGGGGATGAGCAGTTCTTC
CASSPMGDEQFF
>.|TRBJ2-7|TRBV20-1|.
TGCAGTGCTAGAAGTGGGGACTACGAGCAGTACTTC
CSARSGDYEQYF
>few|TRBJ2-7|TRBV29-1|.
TGCAGCGTTGGTTTCGGGCTCTACGAGCAGTACTTC
CSVGFGLYEQYF
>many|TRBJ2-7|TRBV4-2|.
TGTGCCAGCAGCCAACGGTCCGAGCAGTACTTC
CASSQRSEQYF
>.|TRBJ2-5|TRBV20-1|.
TGCAGTGCTAGTAGCGGACAGCAAGAGACCCAGTACTTC
CSASSGQQETQYF
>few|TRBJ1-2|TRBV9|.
TGTGCCAGCAGCGTAGATCCAAACCCGAACTATGGCTACACCTTC
CASSVDPNPNYGYTF
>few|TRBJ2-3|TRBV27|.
TGTGCCAGCAGTTTACTAGCGCGGACAGATACGCAGTATTTT
CASSLLARTDTQYF
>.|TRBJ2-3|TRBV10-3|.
TGTGCCACCCCGAAGGTTAATTTTGGCACAACCACAGATACGCAGTATTTT
CATPKVNFGTTTDTQYF
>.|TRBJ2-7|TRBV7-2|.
TGTGCCAGCAGCTCTGGAGGTGGGCCTTTATACAATGAGCAGTACTTC
CASSSGGGPLYNEQYF
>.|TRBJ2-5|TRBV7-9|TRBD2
TGTGCCAGCAGCTCCCCCCTAGCGGGAGGGGGGGAGCAGTACTTC
CASSSPLAGGGEQYF
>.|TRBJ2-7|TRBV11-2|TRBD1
TGTGCCAGCAGCTTAAGACCCGGGACAGGGGGCGCCGAGCAGTACTTC
CASSLRPGTGGAEQYF
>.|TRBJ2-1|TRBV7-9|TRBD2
TGTGCCAGCCGGGGACTAAGACGAGGCAATGAGCAGTTCTTC
CASRGLRRGNEQFF
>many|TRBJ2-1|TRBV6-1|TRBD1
TGTGCCAGCAGTCCGACAGGGAGCAATGAGCAGTTCTTC
CASSPTGSNEQFF
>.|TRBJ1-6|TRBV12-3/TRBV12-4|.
TGTGCCAGCAGCCTAGCGGAGAATTCACCCCTCCACTTT
CASSLAENSPLHF
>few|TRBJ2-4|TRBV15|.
TGTGCCACCAGCAGAGAAGGGGTTAGCGGAGCCAAAAACATTCAGTACTTC
CATSREGVSGAKNIQYF
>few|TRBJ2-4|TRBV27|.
TGTGCCAGCAGTGACCAGGGTGGGGACATTCAGTACTTC
CASSDQGGDIQYF
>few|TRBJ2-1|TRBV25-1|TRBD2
TGTGCCAGCAGTGAATATCCTGTAGGTAGCGGGACCGATGAGCAGTTCTTC
CASSEYPVGSGTDEQFF
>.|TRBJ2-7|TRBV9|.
TGTGCCAGCAGCCTTACGCTGGGGAGCTCCTACAATGAGCAGTACTTC
CASSLTLGSSYNEQYF
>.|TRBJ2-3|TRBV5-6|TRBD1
TGTGCCAGCAGCGACCAAACGGGACAGGGGTTCACAGATACGCAGTATTTT
CASSDQTGQGFTDTQYF
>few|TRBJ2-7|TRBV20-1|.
TGCAGTGTCAAGACCCGTGACGAGCAGTACTTC
CSVKTRDEQYF
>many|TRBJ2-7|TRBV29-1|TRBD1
TGCAGCGTTGGAGGGACAGCACAGAGCGAGCAGTACTTC
CSVGGTAQSEQYF
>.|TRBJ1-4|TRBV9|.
TGTGCCAGCAGCGCCGGGGTGATTGTGAATGAAAAACTGTTTTTT
CASSAGVIVNEKLFF
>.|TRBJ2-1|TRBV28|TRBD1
TGTGCCAGCAGCCTCCCTTCAGGGGGCTTCGCTGAGCAGTTCTTC
CASSLPSGGFAEQFF
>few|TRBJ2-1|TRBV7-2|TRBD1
TGTGCCAGCAGCTTTGACGGGACAGGGGTTCGTGAGCAGTTCTTC
CASSFDGTGVREQFF
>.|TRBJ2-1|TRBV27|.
TGTGCCAGCAGTCCCCTCGACAGGAATGGTGAGCAGTTCTTC
CASSPLDRNGEQFF
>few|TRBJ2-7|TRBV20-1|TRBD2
TGCAGTGCTTGGGGGGGACTAGCGGGCGGACCTTCCTCCTACGAGCAGTACTTC
CSAWGGLAGGPSSYEQYF
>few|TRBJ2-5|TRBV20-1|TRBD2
TGCAGTGCTAGAGATACGGGAGGGAACCAAGAGACCCAGTACTTC
CSARDTGGNQETQYF
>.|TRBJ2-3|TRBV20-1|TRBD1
TGCAGTGGAGGGCAGGGGGCCACAGGTACGCAGTATTTT
CSGGQGATGTQYF
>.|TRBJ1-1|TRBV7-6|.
TGTGCCAGCAGCTTAGATTATGGGAACACTGAAGCTTTCTTT
CASSLDYGNTEAFF
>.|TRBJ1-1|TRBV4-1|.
TGCGCCAGCAGCCAAGGTCGGGGGAGTCAGAACACTGAAGCTTTCTTT
CASSQGRGSQNTEAFF
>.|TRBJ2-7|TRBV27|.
TGCGCCAGCAGCCCTCAGAGCTCCTACAATGAGCAGTACTTC
CASSPQSSYNEQYF
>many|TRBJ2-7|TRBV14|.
TGTGCCAGCAGCCAAATAGGGGGGACAGCCTTCTACGAGCAGTACTTC
CASSQIGGTAFYEQYF
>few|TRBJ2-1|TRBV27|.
TGTGCCAGCAGGCAACCGGGAGAAACCTACAATGAGCAGTTCTTC
CASRQPGETYNEQFF